A single sample is the source of the 4 T cell receptor beta chains below, sequenced in a study of CD8 T cell repertoires and HIV-1 epitope variants. Here immunoSEQ multiplex PCR was the method, and the copy in TCRdb shows in-frame clones only, minus some. This sample has tens of thousands of clones; roughly 77% occur once, and the top ten carry around 25%. Sequencing was performed on uncultured baseline CD8+ T cells from peripheral blood mononuclear cells (PBMCs). The receptors derive from a male donor with HIV.

V is TRBV2 and J is TRBJ2-1; possibly TRBD2 for D (6 bases). The CDR3 loop spans 15 amino acids. Germline V gives CDR1 SNHLY, CDR2 FYNNEI. Trimming pared 6 bases from V and 2 bases from J, leaving 14 bases between. The CDR3 coding sequence is TGTGCCAGCAGGATCGGGGACTCGGCCTACAATGAGCAGTTCTTC. It yields the protein CASRIGDSAYNEQFF.

The gene calls are TRBV5-1 and TRBJ2-3, with D possibly TRBD2 on 6 matching bases. The germline CDR1 and CDR2 sequences are SGHRS and YFSETQ. The CDR3 is made up of 15 amino acids. Trimming removed 0 bases at V and 6 bases at J, with 14 bases between. The CDR3 region has the DNA TGCGCCAGCAGCTTGGTAGCGGCTGCGGAGGATACGCAGTATTTT. It is translated as CASSLVAAAEDTQYF.

J is TRBJ1-3 and V is TRBV19; the D is unclear. The CDR3 has 13 residues. Germline V gives CDR1 LNHDA, CDR2 SQIVND (reference sequence). Trimming cost V 6 bases and J 0 bases, with 6 bases left between them. CDR3 in amino acids: CASSSSSGNTIYF. CDR3 bases: TGTGCCAGTAGCAGCTCCTCTGGAAACACCATATATTTT.

This clone was seen a handful of times. The V gene is TRBV11-2, the J gene TRBJ2-7; 9 nucleotides line up with TRBD1. Germline V gene data show CDR1 as SGHAT and CDR2 as FQNNGV. The V gene end was trimmed by 0 bases and the J gene end by 5 bases; junction bases not matched to a gene: 5. This CDR3 is built from 15 residues. DNA of the CDR3: TGTGCCAGCAGCTTAGAACAGGGGGCAAGGCACGAGCAGTACTTC. This translates into CASSLEQGARHEQYF.